The TCR beta chain under discussion was sequenced for a study of blood T cell repertoires in COVID-19. Study-level background: Material from acute and convalescent COVID-19 was sourced from the United States, Italy and Spain.

Participants were aged about 18 to 90 years, lived in roughly 25 US areas, and enrolled virtually. Cohorts were determined from participant-reported clinical history. The authors' processing: The assay estimated nucleated cells by amplifying reference gene primers. Method: immunoSEQ multiplex PCR; TCRdb's copy keeps in-frame clones and lacks some. That table gives V, J and clone size, and the DNA gave D and trimming. The sample consists of a few hundred thousand clones, 70% to 85% of them appearing once. This clone showed up just a few times. The sample has other DNA sequences that encode this CDR3 too. From germline, CDR1 is SGHKS and CDR2 YYEKEE (reference sequence). V dropped 1 base and J dropped 0 bases, with 5 bases sitting between them. The CDR3 length is 14 residues.

The material sequenced was PBMCs or T cells enriched from blood (not recorded which). This TCR derives from a middle-aged woman with acute COVID-19. The chain couples TRBV5-5 to TRBJ1-3; D gene ambiguous. The DNA for the CDR3 is TGTGCCAGCAGCTTGTCTTTCTCTGGAAACACCATATATTTT. It translates to CASSLSFSGNTIYF.